A single sample is the source of the 15 T cell receptor beta chains below, sequenced in a study of blood T cell repertoires in COVID-19 (TCRdb year 2020). Libraries were made using the immunoSEQ multiplex PCR assay. TCRdb holds this immuneACCESS table with in-frame rearrangements only. Some clones are missing; in checked studies, unresolved V genes explain under half, and the rest has no known cause. Within this sample are some 42,000 clones, with about 90% of them counted one time only. Clones ranked in the top ten supply less than 3% of the sample. The source material was peripheral blood. These receptors all come from a man between 50 and 59 years old with active COVID-19.

The chain employs TRBV6-5 and TRBJ2-1; 9 nucleotides line up with TRBD2. The CDR3 is made up of 15 amino acids. Trimming took 6 bases from V and 4 from J; bases not matched to a gene: 7. Germline V gene sequence: CDR1 MNHEY, CDR2 SVGAGI. CDR3 nucleotides: TGTGCCAGCAGGTTACAGCGGGGGGCTTACAATGAGCAGTTCTTC. This encodes CASRLQRGAYNEQFF.

The CDR3: CASSWGGTAGRTDTQYF. As DNA, the CDR3 is TGTGCCAGCAGCTGGGGGGGCACTGCAGGCCGTACAGATACGCAGTATTTT. The rearrangement uses TRBV5-8 and TRBJ2-3; D possibly corresponds to TRBD2 (7 bases). The CDR3 has 17 amino acids. V was clipped by 3 bases and J by 3 bases, with 20 bases between them. Germline V lookup: CDR1 SGHTS, CDR2 YDEGEE.

The chain employs TRBV7-8 and TRBJ2-3; the match to TRBD2 covers 11 bases. J gave up 8 bases and V 4 bases, and 5 bases lay outside the gene matches. Germline V CDR1 and CDR2: SGHVS, FQNEAQ. There are 14 residues in the CDR3. The CDR3 sequence is CASSSLAGGGTQYF. For the CDR3, the DNA is TGTGCCAGCAGCTCGCTAGCGGGGGGTGGTACGCAGTATTTT.

This clone has a single count. The chain employs TRBV9 and TRBJ2-1; maybe TRBD2 (6 bases). Trimming shortened V by 3 bases and J by 0 bases, and 10 bases separated the two germline ends. Per the germline V gene, CDR1 is SGDLS and CDR2 is YYNGEE. CDR3 size: 15 residues. The CDR3 region is CASSASVSSYNEQFF. In DNA form, the CDR3 reads TGTGCCAGCAGCGCTAGCGTAAGCTCCTACAATGAGCAGTTCTTC.

This chain connects TRBV6-5 to TRBJ1-6, with 9 bases fitting TRBD1. Per the germline V gene, CDR1 is MNHEY and CDR2 is SVGAGI. V lost 0 bases to trimming and J lost 10 bases; unmatched junction nucleotides: 4. The CDR3 totals 15 residues. This CDR3 reads CASSYSVTGGSPLHF. In DNA, the CDR3 is TGTGCCAGCAGTTACTCTGTGACAGGGGGATCACCCCTCCACTTT.

The J gene is TRBJ1-5, the V gene TRBV20-1; the match to TRBD1 covers 7 bases. V shed 3 bases, J shed 1 base, and the junction held 9 bases outside the gene matches. Germline CDR1 is DFQATT and CDR2 is SNEGSKA (reference sequence). CDR3 length: 16 amino acids. The CDR3 coding sequence is TGCAGTGCTAGTAAGACCAGGGGGGAAAGCAATCAGCCCCAGCATTTT. It yields the protein CSASKTRGESNQPQHF.

This clone was observed a handful of times. This chain connects TRBV15 to TRBJ2-5, with 7 bases identical to TRBD1. Looked up from germline, CDR1 is LNHNV and CDR2 is YYDKDF (reference sequence). The trim removed 5 bases at V and 3 bases at J, leaving 9 bases unmatched. The CDR3 is made up of 15 amino acids. CDR3 protein: CATSDPGTAKETQYF. The CDR3 DNA reads as TGTGCCACCAGCGACCCCGGGACAGCCAAAGAGACCCAGTACTTC. The whole variable domain, filled in from reference TRBV15 and TRBJ2-5, reads DAMVIQNPRYQVTQFGKPVTLSCSQTLNHNVMYWYQQKSSQAPKLLFHYYDKDFNNEADTPDNFQSRRPNTSFCFLDIRSPGLGDTAMYLCATSDPGTAKETQYFGPGTRLLVL.

CDR3 region: CASSQDRNTEAFF. In DNA form, the CDR3 reads TGTGCCAGCAGCCAGGACAGGAACACTGAAGCTTTCTTT. V usage is TRBV5-4 and J usage is TRBJ1-1; D might be TRBD1 (6 bases). The germline CDR1 and CDR2 sequences are SGHNT and YYREEE (reference sequence). V dropped 4 bases and J dropped 1 base, with 8 bases sitting between them. This CDR3 comprises 13 residues. Using reference TRBV5-4 and TRBJ1-1 for the parts outside the CDR3, the full variable domain is ETGVTQSPTHLIKTRGQQVTLRCSSQSGHNTVSWYQQALGQGPQFIFQYYREEENGRGNFPPRFSGLQFPNYSSELNVNALELDDSALYLCASSQDRNTEAFFGQGTRLTVV.

J is TRBJ1-5 and V is TRBV19; 8 positions match TRBD1. This CDR3 has 15 residues. CDR1 and CDR2 (germline): LNHDA, SQIVND (reference sequence). Trimming took 6 bases from V and 2 from J; bases not matched to a gene: 6. CDR3 region: CASRRTGSGNQPQHF. The CDR3, as DNA: TGTGCCAGTAGGAGGACAGGGTCGGGCAATCAGCCCCAGCATTTT.

This chain links TRBV2 with TRBJ2-7, with 8 bases that match TRBD2. V dropped 0 bases and J dropped 2; count of bases not matched to a gene: 9. CDR3 size: 17 residues. The germline V gene has CDR1 SNHLY and CDR2 FYNNEI. The CDR3: CASSEALRLATAYEQYF. As DNA, the CDR3 is TGTGCCAGCAGTGAAGCGCTTCGACTAGCGACCGCCTACGAGCAGTACTTC.

J is TRBJ1-5 and V is TRBV6-5; 7 bases fit TRBD1. Trimming took 4 bases from V and 0 from J; bases not matched to a gene: 3. The CDR3 runs 15 residues. Germline V lookup: CDR1 MNHEY, CDR2 SVGAGI. CDR3 sequence reads: CASSLTGYSNQPQHF. The DNA of the CDR3 is TGTGCCAGCAGTTTGACAGGGTATAGCAATCAGCCCCAGCATTTT.

The chain joins TRBV29-1 to TRBJ1-2; weak D call: TRBD1 (6 bases). V lost 4 bases, J lost 4 bases, and 16 bases lay in between. The CDR3 is made up of 14 amino acids. Germline CDR1 is SQVTM and CDR2 is ANQGSEA. CDR3 amino acids: CSVGTPGAVYGYTF. The DNA of the CDR3 is TGCAGCGTTGGGACCCCAGGGGCGGTCTATGGCTACACCTTC.

CDR3 residues: CASGASANTGELFF. The CDR3 coding sequence is TGTGCCAGCGGGGCTAGCGCGAACACCGGGGAGCTGTTTTTT. The V gene is TRBV6-5, the J gene TRBJ2-2; tentative D call: TRBD2 (6 bases). CDR3 length: 14 amino acids. V shed 8 bases and J shed 0 bases, with 10 bases lying between them. The germline CDR1 and CDR2 sequences are MNHEY and SVGAGI.

The J gene is TRBJ2-5, the V gene TRBV11-2; possibly TRBD2 for D (6 bases). Germline CDR1 reads SGHAT; CDR2 reads FQNNGV. V was cut by 5 bases and J by 1 base, with 14 bases left in between. The length of the CDR3 is 15 residues. In DNA, the CDR3 is TGTGCCAGCAGCGCGGGACGGAATATCCAAGAGACCCAGTACTTC. Its protein product is CASSAGRNIQETQYF.

This chain connects TRBV6-2 or TRBV6-3 to TRBJ1-1, with 10 bases that match TRBD1. Looked up from germline, CDR1 is MNHEY and CDR2 is SVGEGT. There are 18 residues in the CDR3. J gave up 0 bases and V 1 base, and 8 bases lay outside the gene matches. The CDR3: CASSYLTGGGPLNTEAFF. In DNA, the CDR3 is TGTGCCAGCAGTTACTTGACAGGGGGCGGACCATTGAACACTGAAGCTTTCTTT.